These 12 T cell receptor beta chains came from one sample sequenced in a study of blood T cell repertoires in COVID-19. Sequencing was performed with immunoSEQ multiplex PCR; in TCRdb, only in-frame clones are kept and a portion is missing. In the table there are some 89,000 clones, approximately 81% of which are singletons. The specimen was peripheral blood. The source is a man aged 60-69 years with acute or convalescent COVID-19.

This chain links TRBV5-4 with TRBJ2-7; no firm D call. CDR1 is SGHNT and CDR2 is YYREEE in the germline V gene (reference sequence). The CDR3 loop spans 12 amino acids. V shed 4 bases and J shed 4 bases, with 9 bases lying between them. The CDR3 coding sequence is TGTGCCAGCAGCCTCCTTAATTACGAGCAGTACTTC. The encoded protein is CASSLLNYEQYF.

The rearrangement uses TRBV6-5 and TRBJ1-4; 9 nucleotides match TRBD1. V trimming: 5 bases; J trimming: 5 bases; junction bases outside the gene matches: 6. CDR3 length: 15 amino acids. Germline V lookup: CDR1 MNHEY, CDR2 SVGAGI. The CDR3 protein is CASSRTGTGNEKLFF. The CDR3 DNA is TGTGCCAGCAGTCGAACCGGGACAGGGAATGAAAAACTGTTTTTT.

The chain employs TRBV27 and TRBJ2-1, with TRBD1 matching 10 bases. Germline assignment: CDR1 MNHEY and CDR2 SMNVEV (reference sequence). The CDR3 is 17 residues long. J lost 8 bases, V lost 1 base, and 11 bases had no gene match. This CDR3 reads CASSLFGGTGAFDEQFF. CDR3 in DNA: TGTGCCAGCAGTTTATTCGGCGGGACAGGGGCTTTCGATGAGCAGTTCTTC.

This rearrangement joins TRBV28 to TRBJ1-4; no definite D call. V was pared by 4 bases and J by 0 bases, with 15 bases between. Germline V lookup: CDR1 MDHEN, CDR2 SYDVKM. The CDR3 contains 17 residues. As DNA, the CDR3 is TGTGCCAGCAGTTCCCTCCCCAGGCGCGCAACTAATGAAAAACTGTTTTTT. It is translated as CASSSLPRRATNEKLFF.

This clone has only a few counts. This sequence joins TRBV27 and TRBJ2-1, with a possible D match to TRBD1 (5 bases). Trimming stripped 1 base from V and 2 bases from J, with 15 bases between. This CDR3 comprises 17 residues. Looked up from germline, CDR1 is MNHEY and CDR2 is SMNVEV (reference sequence). CDR3 protein: CASSLYRTDKAYNEQFF. The CDR3 nucleotides are TGTGCCAGCAGTTTATATCGGACGGACAAAGCCTACAATGAGCAGTTCTTC.

The rearrangement joins TRBV15 to TRBJ1-1; D perhaps matches TRBD1 (5 bases). Trimming shortened V by 2 bases and J by 4 bases, and 8 bases separated the two germline ends. CDR1 and CDR2 (germline): LNHNV, YYDKDF (reference sequence). The CDR3 runs to 13 residues. The CDR3 region is CATSRQGGTEAFF. Here the CDR3 DNA reads TGTGCCACCAGCAGACAGGGCGGCACTGAAGCTTTCTTT. Looking up the rest from reference TRBV15 and TRBJ1-1 gives the full variable domain: DAMVIQNPRYQVTQFGKPVTLSCSQTLNHNVMYWYQQKSSQAPKLLFHYYDKDFNNEADTPDNFQSRRPNTSFCFLDIRSPGLGDTAMYLCATSRQGGTEAFFGQGTRLTVV.

The table lists this clone with a count of one. The chain carries TRBV4-3 and TRBJ1-1; D unclear. This CDR3 comprises 13 residues. V lost 0 bases to trimming and J lost 11 bases, with 13 bases between them. The V gene's germline CDR1 is LGHNA and CDR2 YSLEER. The chain's CDR3 is CASSQDTKEEAFF. DNA for the CDR3: TGCGCCAGCAGCCAAGATACAAAGGAGGAGGCTTTCTTT.

The chain links TRBV5-4 to TRBJ2-3; TRBD1 agrees at 10 bases. CDR3 size: 14 residues. CDR1 is SGHNT and CDR2 is YYREEE in the germline V gene (reference sequence). V lost 4 bases, J lost 4 bases, and 3 bases stayed unmatched. CDR3 sequence: CASSDRGQADTQYF. Here the CDR3 DNA reads TGTGCCAGCAGCGACAGGGGGCAGGCAGATACGCAGTATTTT.

This chain joins TRBV3-1 (or the pseudogene TRBV3-2) and TRBJ1-2; TRBD1 is a possible D gene (6 bases). This CDR3 is 15 amino acids long. Germline V gene sequence: CDR1 LGHDT, CDR2 YNNKEL (reference sequence). Trimming took 8 bases from V and 4 from J, leaving 20 bases between them. CDR3 coding DNA: TGTGCCAGCTGCAGAGGGGGGGCCGCGTTCTATGGCTACACCTTC. Amino acids: CASCRGGAAFYGYTF.

This clone came up once. This chain uses TRBV4-1 with TRBJ1-5, with 8 nucleotides matching TRBD1. With 0 bases clipped from V and 2 bases from J, the junction kept 9 bases outside the gene matches. There are 18 residues in the CDR3. The V gene's germline CDR1 is MGHRA and CDR2 YSYEKL. CDR3 sequence (DNA): TGCGCCAGCAGCCAAGACGGCGACAGGGGATTAGGCAATCAGCCCCAGCATTTT. The encoded protein is CASSQDGDRGLGNQPQHF.

This clone was counted a few times. The chain carries TRBV7-2 and TRBJ2-1, with 9 bases matching TRBD1. V trimming: 1 base; J trimming: 7 bases; junction bases outside the gene matches: 5. The CDR3 has 15 residues. Looked up from germline, CDR1 is SGHTA and CDR2 is FQGNSA. CDR3 DNA sequence: TGTGCCAGCAGCTTAGTTTGGACAGGGGCGAATGAGCAGTTCTTC. Protein sequence: CASSLVWTGANEQFF.

This chain's CDR3 is CASSDSTNYGYTF. DNA for the CDR3: TGCGCCAGCAGTGACAGTACTAACTATGGCTACACCTTC. The gene calls are TRBV10-2 and TRBJ1-2; D uncertain. This CDR3 is 13 amino acids long. V lost 3 bases and J lost 0, with 5 bases in between. The germline CDR1 and CDR2 sequences are WSHSY and SAAADI.